These T cell receptor beta chains were read from a single sample in a study of blood T cell repertoires in COVID-19. Libraries were prepared by immunoSEQ multiplex PCR; TCRdb keeps only in-frame clonotypes and omits some of them. Of around 64,000 clones in the sample, about nine tenths are singletons; the top ten hold about 11%. The sample taken for sequencing was peripheral blood. These receptor sequences come from a young woman with acute or convalescent COVID-19. CDR3s include the opening cysteine and the closing phenylalanine or tryptophan. D genes are given only for firm matches. Where a row states a size, it is once, few, many or the class of an expanded clone; other rows omit it.

v_call	d_call	j_call	clone_size	cdr3_aa	cdr3_nt
TRBV2	TRBD2	TRBJ2-3	.	CASRATSGSTDTQYF	TGTGCCAGCAGGGCGACTAGCGGGAGCACAGATACGCAGTATTTT
TRBV5-1	.	TRBJ1-1	.	CASSYQTGEAFF	TGCGCCAGCAGCTACCAAACAGGTGAAGCTTTCTTT
TRBV28	TRBD2	TRBJ2-3	.	CASPPTSGVTDTQYF	TGTGCCAGCCCACCCACTAGCGGGGTCACAGATACGCAGTATTTT
TRBV7-2	.	TRBJ2-3	.	CASSLVPFTQYF	TGTGCCAGCAGCTTAGTCCCGTTTACGCAGTATTTT
TRBV4-1	TRBD1	TRBJ1-2	.	CASSQVGRTGGDSDYGYTF	TGCGCCAGCAGCCAAGTGGGGCGGACAGGGGGCGATTCTGACTATGGCTACACCTTC
TRBV13	TRBD1	TRBJ1-2	.	CASSLGQVPFGYTF	TGTGCCAGCAGCTTGGGACAGGTACCTTTCGGCTACACCTTC
TRBV19	TRBD1	TRBJ1-5	few	CASRTGNNQPQHF	TGTGCCAGTAGGACAGGGAACAATCAGCCCCAGCATTTT
TRBV6-2/TRBV6-3	.	TRBJ2-7	.	CASSQTGTNYEQYF	TGTGCCAGCAGTCAAACAGGGACAAACTACGAGCAGTACTTC
TRBV6-5	.	TRBJ2-1	.	CASSYGGISGNEQFF	TGTGCCAGCAGTTACGGTGGGATCTCGGGGAATGAGCAGTTCTTC
TRBV6-1	.	TRBJ1-2	.	CASSQTTGNYGYTF	TGTGCCAGCAGCCAAACTACAGGGAACTATGGCTACACCTTC
TRBV5-1	TRBD2	TRBJ2-3	.	CASSASGGGGDTQYF	TGCGCCAGCAGCGCTAGCGGGGGGGGCGGAGATACGCAGTATTTT
TRBV4-3	.	TRBJ2-7	few	CASSQDWGTHYEQYF	TGCGCCAGCAGCCAAGATTGGGGGACTCACTACGAGCAGTACTTC
TRBV19	.	TRBJ2-2	.	CASIGLSPTGELFF	TGTGCCAGTATTGGACTTTCGCCAACCGGGGAGCTGTTTTTT
TRBV3-1/TRBV3-2	.	TRBJ1-1	.	CASSHGDTEAFF	TGTGCCAGCAGCCACGGGGACACTGAAGCTTTCTTT
TRBV27	TRBD1	TRBJ2-1	.	CASRSGTGGDEQFF	TGTGCCAGCAGATCCGGGACAGGGGGCGATGAGCAGTTCTTC
TRBV6-5	TRBD2	TRBJ2-5	.	CASSRGGGQETQYF	TGTGCCAGCAGTCGGGGGGGCGGTCAAGAGACCCAGTACTTC
TRBV27	TRBD1	TRBJ1-1	.	CATRTGGTEAFF	TGTGCCACCCGGACAGGGGGGACTGAAGCTTTCTTT
TRBV2	TRBD2	TRBJ2-7	few	CATGGSKYEQYF	TGTGCCACCGGGGGGAGTAAATACGAGCAGTACTTC
TRBV18	.	TRBJ2-7	.	CASSPGVGGAYEQYF	TGTGCCAGCTCACCAGGGGTGGGAGGCGCCTACGAGCAGTACTTC
TRBV9	TRBD1	TRBJ2-2	once	CASSPRDRGTGELFF	TGTGCCAGCAGCCCCCGGGACAGGGGCACCGGGGAGCTGTTTTTT
TRBV7-6	TRBD2	TRBJ2-5	.	CASSLAGLGAETQYF	TGTGCCAGCAGCTTGGCGGGACTAGGGGCGGAGACCCAGTACTTC
TRBV7-2	TRBD1	TRBJ2-5	once	CASSLSGTGGPTKETQYF	TGTGCCAGCAGCTTATCGGGAACAGGGGGACCAACAAAGGAGACCCAGTACTTC
TRBV6-6	TRBD1	TRBJ1-1	.	CASGSTDRGSNTEAFF	TGTGCCAGCGGCAGCACCGACAGGGGGTCGAACACTGAAGCTTTCTTT
TRBV6-5	.	TRBJ2-7	few	CASSYHGANYEQYF	TGTGCCAGCAGTTACCACGGAGCGAACTACGAGCAGTACTTC
TRBV19	TRBD1	TRBJ2-1	.	CASRTTRQGSSYNEQFF	TGTGCCAGTAGAACCACCCGACAGGGGAGCTCCTACAATGAGCAGTTCTTC